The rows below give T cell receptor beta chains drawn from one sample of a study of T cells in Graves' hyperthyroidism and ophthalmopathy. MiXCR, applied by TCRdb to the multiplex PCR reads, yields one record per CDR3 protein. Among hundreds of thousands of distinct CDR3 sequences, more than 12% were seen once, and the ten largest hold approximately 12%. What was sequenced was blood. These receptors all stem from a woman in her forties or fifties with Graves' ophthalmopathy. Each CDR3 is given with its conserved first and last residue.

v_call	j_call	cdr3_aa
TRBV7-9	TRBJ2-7	CASSPTGLAHYEQYF
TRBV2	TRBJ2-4	CASSEVRGPAKNIQYF
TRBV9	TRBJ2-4	CASSPEGGRVLAKNIQYF
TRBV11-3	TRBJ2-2	CASSLGSVGTRTGELFF
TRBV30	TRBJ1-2	CAWSAGDSNYGYTF
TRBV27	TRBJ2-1	CASSLSWGNYNEQFF
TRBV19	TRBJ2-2	CASSIVQGGTGELFF
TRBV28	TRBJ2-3	CASSFGQLTDTQYF
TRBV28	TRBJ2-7	CASSSIWYEQYF
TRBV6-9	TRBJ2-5	CASRKKGGTSGQETQYF
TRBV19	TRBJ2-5	CASSSGWGYQETQYF
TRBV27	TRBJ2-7	CASKKIGLAGVRGSYEQYF
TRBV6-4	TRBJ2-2	CASRGLDGELFF
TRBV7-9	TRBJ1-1	CASRPGSIENTEAFF
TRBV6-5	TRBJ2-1	CASSYPGLAGPGRTYNEQFF
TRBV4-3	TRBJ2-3	CASSQWTSVDTQYF
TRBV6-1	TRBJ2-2	CASSNRGAGELFF
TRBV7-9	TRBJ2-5	CASIMGEYQETQYF
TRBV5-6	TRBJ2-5	CASSLALEGAQGPQYF
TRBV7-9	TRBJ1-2	CASSTRTTGQHNYGYTF
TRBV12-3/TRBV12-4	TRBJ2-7	CASSPKTSEGYEQYF
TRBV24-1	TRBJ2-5	CVTSALTGLQETQYF
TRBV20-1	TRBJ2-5	CSARDPGTGQQETQYF
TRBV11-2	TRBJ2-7	CASSPRDLAYEQYF
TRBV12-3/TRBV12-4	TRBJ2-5	CASGVIQETQYF
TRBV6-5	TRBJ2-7	CASSYPDRVTYEQYF
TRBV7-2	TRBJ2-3	CASSSPPAGDTQYF
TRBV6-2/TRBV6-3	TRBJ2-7	CASIGPRHEQYF
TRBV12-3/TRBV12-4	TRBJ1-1	CASSFYLGHPTEAFF
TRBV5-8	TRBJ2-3	CASSQDRGPDTQYF
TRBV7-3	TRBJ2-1	CASSSGLVGEGNEQFF
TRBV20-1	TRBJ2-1	CSAQRGATNNEQFF
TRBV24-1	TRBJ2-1	CATSRDESSYNEQFF
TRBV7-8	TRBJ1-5	CASSLASGGGPHQPQHF
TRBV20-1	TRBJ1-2	CSAQAYGYTF
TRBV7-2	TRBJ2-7	CASSLAQATSYEQYF
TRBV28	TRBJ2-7	CASSHPRDPLWEQYF
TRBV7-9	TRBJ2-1	CASSFGASDEQFF
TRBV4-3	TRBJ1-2	CASSQDPRVGGYTF
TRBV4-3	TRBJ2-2	CASSQDIIPGELFF
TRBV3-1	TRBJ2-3	CASSQGHQDTQYF
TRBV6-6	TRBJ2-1	CASSYEVGGSSSYNEQFF
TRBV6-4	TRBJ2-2	CASSRDRRSGELFF
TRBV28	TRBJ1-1	CASRFQSSPRITEAFF
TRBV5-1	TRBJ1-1	CASSSSGGATEAFF
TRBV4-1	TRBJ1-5	CASSQDELSRAMPQHF
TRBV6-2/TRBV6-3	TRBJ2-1	CASRPREDEQFF
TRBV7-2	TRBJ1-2	CASSQETGTIYGYTF